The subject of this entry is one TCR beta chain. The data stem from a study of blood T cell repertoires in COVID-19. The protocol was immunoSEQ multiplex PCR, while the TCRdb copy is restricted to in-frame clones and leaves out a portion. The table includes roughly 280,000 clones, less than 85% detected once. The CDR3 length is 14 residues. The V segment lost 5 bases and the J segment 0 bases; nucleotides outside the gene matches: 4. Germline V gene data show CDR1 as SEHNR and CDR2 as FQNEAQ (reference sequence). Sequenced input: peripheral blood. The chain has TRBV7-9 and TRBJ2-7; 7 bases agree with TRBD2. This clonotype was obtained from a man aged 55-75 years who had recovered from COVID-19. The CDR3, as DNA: TGTGCCAGCAGCGGACTAGAATCCTCCTACGAGCAGTACTTC. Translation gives CASSGLESSYEQYF.